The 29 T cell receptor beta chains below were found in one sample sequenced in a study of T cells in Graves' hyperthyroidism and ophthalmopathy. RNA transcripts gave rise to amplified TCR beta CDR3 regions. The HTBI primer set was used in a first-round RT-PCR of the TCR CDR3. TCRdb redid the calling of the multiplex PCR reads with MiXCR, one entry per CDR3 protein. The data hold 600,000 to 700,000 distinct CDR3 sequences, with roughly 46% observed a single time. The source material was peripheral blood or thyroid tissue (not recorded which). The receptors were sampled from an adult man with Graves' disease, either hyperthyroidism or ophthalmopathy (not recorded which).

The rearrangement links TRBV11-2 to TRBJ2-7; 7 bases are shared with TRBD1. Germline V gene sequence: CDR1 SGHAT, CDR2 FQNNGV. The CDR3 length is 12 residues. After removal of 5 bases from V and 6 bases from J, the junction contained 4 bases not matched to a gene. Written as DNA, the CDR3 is TGTGCCAGCAGCCAGGGGGTGGGCGAGCAGTACTTC. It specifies CASSQGVGEQYF.

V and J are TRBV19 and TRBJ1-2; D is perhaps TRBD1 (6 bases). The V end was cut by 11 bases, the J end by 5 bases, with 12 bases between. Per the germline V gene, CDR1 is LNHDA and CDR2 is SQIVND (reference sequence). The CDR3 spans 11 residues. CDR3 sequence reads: CAGGGTYGYTF. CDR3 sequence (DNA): TGTGCCGGAGGGGGGACTTATGGCTACACCTTC.

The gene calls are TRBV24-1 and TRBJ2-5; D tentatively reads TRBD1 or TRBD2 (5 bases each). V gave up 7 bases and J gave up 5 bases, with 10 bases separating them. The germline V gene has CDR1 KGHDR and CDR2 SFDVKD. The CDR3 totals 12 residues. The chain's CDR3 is CATSRGVETQYF. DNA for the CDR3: TGTGCCACCAGCCGAGGGGTGGAGACCCAGTACTTC.

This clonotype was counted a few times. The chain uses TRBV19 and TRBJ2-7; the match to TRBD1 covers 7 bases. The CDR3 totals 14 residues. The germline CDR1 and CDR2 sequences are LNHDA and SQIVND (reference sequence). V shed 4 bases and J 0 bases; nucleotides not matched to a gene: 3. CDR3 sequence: CASSRRQGSYEQYF. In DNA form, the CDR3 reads TGTGCCAGTAGTAGAAGACAGGGCTCCTACGAGCAGTACTTC. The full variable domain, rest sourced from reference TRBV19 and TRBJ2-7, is DGGITQSPKYLFRKEGQNVTLSCEQNLNHDAMYWYRQDPGQGLRLIYYSQIVNDFQKGDIAEGYSVSREKKESFPLTVTSAQKNPTAFYLCASSRRQGSYEQYFGPGTRLTVT.

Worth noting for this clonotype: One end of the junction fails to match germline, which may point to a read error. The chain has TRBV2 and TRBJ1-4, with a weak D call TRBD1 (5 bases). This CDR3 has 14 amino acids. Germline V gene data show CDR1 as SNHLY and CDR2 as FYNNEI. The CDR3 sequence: CASSEGQINEKLLF. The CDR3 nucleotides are TGTGCCAGCAGTGAAGGACAGATTAATGAAAAACTGCTTTTT.

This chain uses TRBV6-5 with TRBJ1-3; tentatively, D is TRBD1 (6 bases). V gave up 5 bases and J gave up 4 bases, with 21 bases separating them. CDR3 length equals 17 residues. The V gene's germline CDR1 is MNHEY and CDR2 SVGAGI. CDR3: CASSRTLPGQLGNTIYF. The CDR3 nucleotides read TGTGCCAGCAGTCGGACTCTTCCCGGACAGCTCGGAAACACCATATATTTT.

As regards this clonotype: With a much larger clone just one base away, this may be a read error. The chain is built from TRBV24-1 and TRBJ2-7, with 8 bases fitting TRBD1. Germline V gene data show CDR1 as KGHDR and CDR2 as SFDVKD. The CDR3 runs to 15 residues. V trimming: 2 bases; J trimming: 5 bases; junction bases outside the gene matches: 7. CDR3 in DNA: TGTGCCACCAGTGATTCCCGGACAGGGACGGACGAGCAGTACTTC. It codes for CATSDSRTGTDEQYF.

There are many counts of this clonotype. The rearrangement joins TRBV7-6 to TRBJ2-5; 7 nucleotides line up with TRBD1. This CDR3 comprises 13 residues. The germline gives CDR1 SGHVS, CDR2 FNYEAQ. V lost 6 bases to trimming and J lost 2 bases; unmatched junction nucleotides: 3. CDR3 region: CASSMTGQETQYF. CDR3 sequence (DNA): TGTGCCAGCAGTATGACAGGGCAAGAGACCCAGTACTTC.

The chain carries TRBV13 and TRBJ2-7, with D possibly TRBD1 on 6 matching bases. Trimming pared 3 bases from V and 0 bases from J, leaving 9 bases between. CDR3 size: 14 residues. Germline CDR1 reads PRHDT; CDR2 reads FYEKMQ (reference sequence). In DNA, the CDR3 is TGTGCCAGCAGCTTCGACAGGAGCTCCTACGAGCAGTACTTC. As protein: CASSFDRSSYEQYF.

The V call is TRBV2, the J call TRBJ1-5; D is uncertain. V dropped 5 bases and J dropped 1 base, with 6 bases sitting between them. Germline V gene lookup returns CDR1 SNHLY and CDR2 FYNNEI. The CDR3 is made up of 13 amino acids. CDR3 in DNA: TGTGCCAGCAGTTGGGTAAGCAATCAGCCCCAGCATTTT. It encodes CASSWVSNQPQHF. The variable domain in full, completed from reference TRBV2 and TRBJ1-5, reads EPEVTQTPSHQVTQMGQEVILRCVPISNHLYFYWYRQILGQKVEFLVSFYNNEISEKSEIFDDQFSVERPDGSNFTLKIRSTKLEDSAMYFCASSWVSNQPQHFGDGTRLSIL.

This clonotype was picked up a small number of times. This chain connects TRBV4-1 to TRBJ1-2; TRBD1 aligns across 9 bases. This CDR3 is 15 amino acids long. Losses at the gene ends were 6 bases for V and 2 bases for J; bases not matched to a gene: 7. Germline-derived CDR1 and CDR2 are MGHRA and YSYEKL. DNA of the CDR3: TGCGCCAGCAGGGAGCCGGGACAGGGAAACTATGGCTACACCTTC. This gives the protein CASREPGQGNYGYTF.

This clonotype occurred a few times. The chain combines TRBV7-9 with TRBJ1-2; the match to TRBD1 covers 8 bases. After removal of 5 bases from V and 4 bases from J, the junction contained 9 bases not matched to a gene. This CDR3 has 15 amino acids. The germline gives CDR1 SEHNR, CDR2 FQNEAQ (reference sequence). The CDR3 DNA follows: TGTGCCAGCAGCGCGGATGGTGGGACAGGCTATGGCTACACCTTC. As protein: CASSADGGTGYGYTF.

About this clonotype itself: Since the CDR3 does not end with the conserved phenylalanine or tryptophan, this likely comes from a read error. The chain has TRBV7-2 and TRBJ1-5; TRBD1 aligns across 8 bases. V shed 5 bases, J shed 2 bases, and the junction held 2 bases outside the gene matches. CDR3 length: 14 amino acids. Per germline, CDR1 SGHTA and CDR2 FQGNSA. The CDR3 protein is CASSPGQGNQPQHL. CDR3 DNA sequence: TGTGCCAGCAGCCCGGGACAGGGCAATCAGCCCCAGCATCTT.

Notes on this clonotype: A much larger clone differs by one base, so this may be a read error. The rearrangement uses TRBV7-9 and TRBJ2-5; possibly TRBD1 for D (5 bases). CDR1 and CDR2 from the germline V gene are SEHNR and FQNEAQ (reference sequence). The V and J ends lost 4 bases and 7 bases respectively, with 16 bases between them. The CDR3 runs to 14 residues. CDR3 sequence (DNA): TGTGCCAGCAGCTCGACGGGTCTCAGGGCGACCCAGTACTTC. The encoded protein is CASSSTGLRATQYF.

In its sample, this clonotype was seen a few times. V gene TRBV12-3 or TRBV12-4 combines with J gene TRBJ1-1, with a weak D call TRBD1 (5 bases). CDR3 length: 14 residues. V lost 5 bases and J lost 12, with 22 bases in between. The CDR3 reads CASSEQAQQVPPFF. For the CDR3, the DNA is TGTGCCAGCAGTGAACAAGCCCAACAGGTACCTCCTTTCTTT.

CDR3 in DNA: TGCAACGTCCAGGGTAAAGAGACCCAGTACTTC. Amino acids: CNVQGKETQYF. V usage is TRBV29-1 and J usage is TRBJ2-5; TRBD1 might be the D (5 bases). CDR3 length: 11 residues. CDR1 and CDR2 from the germline V gene are SQVTM and ANQGSEA.

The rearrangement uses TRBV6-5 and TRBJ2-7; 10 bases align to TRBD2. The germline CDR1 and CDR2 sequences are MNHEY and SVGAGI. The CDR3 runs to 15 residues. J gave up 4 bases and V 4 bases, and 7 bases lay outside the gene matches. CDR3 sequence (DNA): TGTGCCAGCAGTTTGGCTAGCGGGAGCTTTTACGAGCAGTACTTC. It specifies CASSLASGSFYEQYF.

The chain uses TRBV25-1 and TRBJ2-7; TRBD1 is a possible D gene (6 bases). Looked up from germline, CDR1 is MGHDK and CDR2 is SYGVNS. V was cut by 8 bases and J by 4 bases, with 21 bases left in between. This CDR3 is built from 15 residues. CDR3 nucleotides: TGTGCCAGCTTAATCGGTGGGCAGGGGCGATACGAGCAGTACTTC. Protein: CASLIGGQGRYEQYF.

CDR3 protein: CAVLRDGQETQYF. The CDR3 nucleotides are TGTGCCGTGCTCCGGGACGGGCAAGAGACCCAGTACTTC. The chain carries TRBV10-3 and TRBJ2-5; D is possibly TRBD1 or TRBD2 (5 bases each). Germline V CDR1 and CDR2: ENHRY, SYGVKD. V lost 11 bases and J 2 bases, leaving 15 bases between the germline ends. The CDR3 totals 13 residues.

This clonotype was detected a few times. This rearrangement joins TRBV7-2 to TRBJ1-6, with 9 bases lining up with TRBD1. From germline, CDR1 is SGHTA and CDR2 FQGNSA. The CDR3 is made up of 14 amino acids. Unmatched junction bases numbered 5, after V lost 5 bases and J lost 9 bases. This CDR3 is CASSQGQGGSPLHF. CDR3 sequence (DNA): TGTGCCAGCAGCCAGGGACAGGGTGGTTCACCCCTCCACTTT.

The DNA of the CDR3 is TGTGCCAGCAGTGATTGGGACAGGAACACTGAAGCTTTCTTT. This codes for CASSDWDRNTEAFF. V gene TRBV7-8 combines with J gene TRBJ1-1; 7 bases line up with TRBD1. Trimming at V came to 6 bases and at J to 1 base, leaving 5 bases not matched to a gene. From germline, CDR1 is SGHVS and CDR2 FQNEAQ. The CDR3 covers 14 residues.

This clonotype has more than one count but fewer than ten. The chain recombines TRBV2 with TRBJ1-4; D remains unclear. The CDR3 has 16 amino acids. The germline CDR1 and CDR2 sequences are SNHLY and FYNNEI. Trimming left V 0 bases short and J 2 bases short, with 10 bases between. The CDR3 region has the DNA TGTGCCAGCAGTGAAGCCCCAGGTTTGACTAATGAAAAACTGTTTTTT. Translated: CASSEAPGLTNEKLFF.

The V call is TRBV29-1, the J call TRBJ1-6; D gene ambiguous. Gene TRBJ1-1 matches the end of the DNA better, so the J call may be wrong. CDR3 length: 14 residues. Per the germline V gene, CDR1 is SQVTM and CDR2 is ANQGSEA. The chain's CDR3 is CSVEEGGVNTEAFF. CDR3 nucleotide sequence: TGCAGCGTTGAAGAGGGTGGGGTGAACACTGAAGCTTTCTTT.

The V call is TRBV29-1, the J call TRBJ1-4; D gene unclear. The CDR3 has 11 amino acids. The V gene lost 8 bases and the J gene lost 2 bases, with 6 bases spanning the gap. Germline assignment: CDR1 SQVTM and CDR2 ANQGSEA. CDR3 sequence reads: CSLVTNEKLFF. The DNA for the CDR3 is TGCAGCTTGGTCACTAATGAAAAACTGTTTTTT.

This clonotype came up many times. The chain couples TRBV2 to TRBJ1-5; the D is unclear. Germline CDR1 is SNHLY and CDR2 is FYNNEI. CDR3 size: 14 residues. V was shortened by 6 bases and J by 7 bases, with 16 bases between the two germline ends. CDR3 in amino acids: CASRVGRVNQPQHF. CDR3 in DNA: TGTGCCAGCAGAGTCGGCCGTGTAAACCAGCCCCAGCATTTT. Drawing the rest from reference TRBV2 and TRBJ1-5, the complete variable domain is EPEVTQTPSHQVTQMGQEVILRCVPISNHLYFYWYRQILGQKVEFLVSFYNNEISEKSEIFDDQFSVERPDGSNFTLKIRSTKLEDSAMYFCASRVGRVNQPQHFGDGTRLSIL.

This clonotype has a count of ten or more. This CDR3 is CASSLVLGSSGNTIYF. The CDR3 DNA sequence: TGTGCCAGCAGCTTAGTGTTGGGCAGCTCTGGAAACACCATATATTTT. This chain links TRBV7-9 with TRBJ1-3; D not certain. The ends were cut back, 1 base at V and 0 bases at J, with 10 bases in the middle. The germline V gene has CDR1 SEHNR and CDR2 FQNEAQ (reference sequence). CDR3 length: 16 residues. The whole variable domain, filled in from reference TRBV7-9 and TRBJ1-3, reads DTGVSQNPRHKITKRGQNVTFRCDPISEHNRLYWYRQTLGQGPEFLTYFQNEAQLEKSRLLSDRFSAERPKGSFSTLEIQRTEQGDSAMYLCASSLVLGSSGNTIYFGEGSWLTVV.

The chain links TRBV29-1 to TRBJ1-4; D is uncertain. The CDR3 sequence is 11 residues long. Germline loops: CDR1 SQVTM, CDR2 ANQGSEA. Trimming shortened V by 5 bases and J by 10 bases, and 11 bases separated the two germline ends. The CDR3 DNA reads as TGCAGCGTTCAAGCGGGAGGAAAACTGTTTTTT. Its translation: CSVQAGGKLFF.

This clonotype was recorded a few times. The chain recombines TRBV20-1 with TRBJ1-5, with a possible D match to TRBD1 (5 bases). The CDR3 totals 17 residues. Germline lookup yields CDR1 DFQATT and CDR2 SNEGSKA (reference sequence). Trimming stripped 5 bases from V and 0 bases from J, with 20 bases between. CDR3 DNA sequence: TGCAGTGCTCTCCCGGGGCAGGGCCGATATAGCAATCAGCCCCAGCATTTT. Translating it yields CSALPGQGRYSNQPQHF.

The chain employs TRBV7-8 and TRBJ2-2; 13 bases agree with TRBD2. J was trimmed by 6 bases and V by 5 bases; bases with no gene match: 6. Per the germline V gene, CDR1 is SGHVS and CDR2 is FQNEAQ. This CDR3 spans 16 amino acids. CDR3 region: CASSQGLAGAPGELFF. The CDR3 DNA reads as TGTGCCAGCAGCCAAGGACTAGCGGGAGCCCCCGGGGAGCTGTTTTTT.